What follows describes a single T cell receptor (beta chain). The data are from a study of control samples from healthy donors and cancer patients. Produced via immunoSEQ multiplex PCR; TCRdb's table is partial and in-frame only. The sample yields 150,000 to 200,000 clones, 90% seen once. The V gene's germline CDR1 is PRHDT and CDR2 FYEKMQ (reference sequence). Trimming removed 3 bases at V and 3 bases at J, with 18 bases between. This CDR3 spans 16 amino acids. The sample was blood. This chain joins TRBV13 and TRBJ2-7; a possible D gene is TRBD2 (5 bases). The clonotype comes from a woman in her fifties or sixties in good health. CDR3 region: CASSLNQRGRDYEQYF. DNA for the CDR3: TGTGCCAGCAGCTTGAATCAACGCGGACGGGACTACGAGCAGTACTTC.